The present TCR beta chain was sequenced within a study of patients and donors after allogeneic stem cell transplantation. In its sample, this clonotype was seen a few times. V lost 3 bases and J 5 bases, leaving 9 bases between the germline ends. The CDR3 sequence is 12 residues long. The germline V gene has CDR1 SQVTM and CDR2 ANQGSEA. From the RT-PCR reads, TCRdb called clonotypes with MiXCR, one entry per CDR3 protein. The data hold more than 55,000 distinct CDR3 sequences, with 13% observed a single time. The chain recombines TRBV29-1 with TRBJ2-3, with TRBD2 as a possible D gene (5 bases). The sequencing sample was made of blood, either unsorted or a sorted T cell fraction (not recorded which). This TCR derives from a human donor who was either an allogeneic HSCT recipient or a stem cell or donor lymphocyte infusion donor (not recorded which). It is not recorded whose cells these are; they may come from a transplant donor. This CDR3 is CSVDRGGDTQYF. CDR3 nucleotides: TGCAGCGTTGACCGGGGTGGAGATACGCAGTATTTT.